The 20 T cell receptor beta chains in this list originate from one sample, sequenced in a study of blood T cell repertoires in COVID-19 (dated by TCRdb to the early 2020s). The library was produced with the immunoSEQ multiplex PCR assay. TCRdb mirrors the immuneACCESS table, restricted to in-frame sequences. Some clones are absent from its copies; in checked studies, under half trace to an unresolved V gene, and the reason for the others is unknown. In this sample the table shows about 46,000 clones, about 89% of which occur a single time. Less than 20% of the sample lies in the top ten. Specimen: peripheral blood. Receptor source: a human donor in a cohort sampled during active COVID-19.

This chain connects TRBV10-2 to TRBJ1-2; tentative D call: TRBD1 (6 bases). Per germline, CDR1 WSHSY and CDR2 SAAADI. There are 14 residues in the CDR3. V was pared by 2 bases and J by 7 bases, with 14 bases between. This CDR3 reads CASSELGGGRGYTF. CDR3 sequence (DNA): TGCGCCAGCAGTGAGCTTGGGGGGGGCCGTGGCTACACCTTC.

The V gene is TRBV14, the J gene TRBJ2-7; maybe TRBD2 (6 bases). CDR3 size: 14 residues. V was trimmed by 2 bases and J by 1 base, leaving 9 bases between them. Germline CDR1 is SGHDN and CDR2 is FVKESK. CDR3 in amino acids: CASSQLGRSYEQYF. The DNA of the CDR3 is TGTGCCAGCAGCCAATTAGGGAGGTCCTACGAGCAGTACTTC.

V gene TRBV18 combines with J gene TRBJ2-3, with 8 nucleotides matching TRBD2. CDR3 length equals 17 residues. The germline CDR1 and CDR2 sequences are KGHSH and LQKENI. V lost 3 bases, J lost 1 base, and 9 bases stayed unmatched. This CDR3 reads CASSPIAGLTRTDTQYF. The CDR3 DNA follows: TGTGCCAGCTCACCTATAGCGGGACTCACTCGCACAGATACGCAGTATTTT.

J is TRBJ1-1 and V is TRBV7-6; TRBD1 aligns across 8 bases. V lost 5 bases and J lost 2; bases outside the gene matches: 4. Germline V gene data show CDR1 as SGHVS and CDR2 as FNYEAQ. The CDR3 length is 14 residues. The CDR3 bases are TGTGCCAGCAGCCGCGGACAGGGTAACACTGAAGCTTTCTTT. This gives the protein CASSRGQGNTEAFF.

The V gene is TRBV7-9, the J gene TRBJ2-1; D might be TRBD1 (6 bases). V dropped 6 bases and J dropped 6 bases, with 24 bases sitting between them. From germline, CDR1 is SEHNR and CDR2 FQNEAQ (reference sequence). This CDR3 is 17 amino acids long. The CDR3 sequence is CASRMIRDKLFGNEQFF. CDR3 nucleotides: TGTGCCAGCAGAATGATAAGGGACAAACTCTTTGGCAATGAGCAGTTCTTC. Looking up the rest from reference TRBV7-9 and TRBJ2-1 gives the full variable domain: DTGVSQNPRHKITKRGQNVTFRCDPISEHNRLYWYRQTLGQGPEFLTYFQNEAQLEKSRLLSDRFSAERPKGSFSTLEIQRTEQGDSAMYLCASRMIRDKLFGNEQFFGPGTRLTVL.

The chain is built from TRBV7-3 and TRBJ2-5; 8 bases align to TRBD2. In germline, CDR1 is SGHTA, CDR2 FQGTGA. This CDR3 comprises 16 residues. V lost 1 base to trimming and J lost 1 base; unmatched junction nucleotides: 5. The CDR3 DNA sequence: TGTGCCAGCAGCTTAAGCGGGGGGACTACCCAAGAGACCCAGTACTTC. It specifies CASSLSGGTTQETQYF.

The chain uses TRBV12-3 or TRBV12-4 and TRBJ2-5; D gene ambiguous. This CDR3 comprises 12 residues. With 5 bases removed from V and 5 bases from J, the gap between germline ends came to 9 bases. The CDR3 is CASSAYGETQYF. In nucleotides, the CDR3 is TGTGCCAGCAGTGCTTACGGGGAGACCCAGTACTTC.

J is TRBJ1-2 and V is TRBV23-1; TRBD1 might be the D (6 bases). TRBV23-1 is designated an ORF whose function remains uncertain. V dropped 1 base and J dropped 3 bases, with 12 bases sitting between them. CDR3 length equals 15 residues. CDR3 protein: CASSQYSGADYGYTF. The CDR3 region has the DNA TGCGCCAGCAGTCAATACTCAGGGGCCGACTATGGCTACACCTTC.

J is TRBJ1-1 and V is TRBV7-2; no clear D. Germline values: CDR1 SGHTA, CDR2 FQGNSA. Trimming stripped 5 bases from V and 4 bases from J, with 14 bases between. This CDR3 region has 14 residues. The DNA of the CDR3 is TGTGCCAGCAGCCCGCTCGGCGGAATCACTGAAGCTTTCTTT. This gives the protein CASSPLGGITEAFF. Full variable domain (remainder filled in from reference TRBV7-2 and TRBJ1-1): GAGVSQSPSNKVTEKGKDVELRCDPISGHTALYWYRQSLGQGLEFLIYFQGNSAPDKSGLPSDRFSAERTGGSVSTLTIQRTQQEDSAVYLCASSPLGGITEAFFGQGTRLTVV.

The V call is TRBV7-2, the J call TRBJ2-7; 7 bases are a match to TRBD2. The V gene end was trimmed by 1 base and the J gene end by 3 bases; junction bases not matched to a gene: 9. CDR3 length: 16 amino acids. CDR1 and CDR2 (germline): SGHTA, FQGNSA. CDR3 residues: CASSLGGEGRSYEQYF. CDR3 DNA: TGTGCCAGCAGCTTAGGCGGGGAGGGAAGGAGCTACGAGCAGTACTTC. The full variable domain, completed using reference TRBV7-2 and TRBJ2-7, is GAGVSQSPSNKVTEKGKDVELRCDPISGHTALYWYRQSLGQGLEFLIYFQGNSAPDKSGLPSDRFSAERTGGSVSTLTIQRTQQEDSAVYLCASSLGGEGRSYEQYFGPGTRLTVT.

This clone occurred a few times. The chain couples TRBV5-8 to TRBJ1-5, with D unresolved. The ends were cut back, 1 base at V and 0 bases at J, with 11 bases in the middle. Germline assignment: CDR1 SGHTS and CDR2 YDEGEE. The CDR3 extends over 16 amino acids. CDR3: CASSLSGWYSNQPQHF. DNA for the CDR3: TGTGCCAGCAGCTTGTCGGGGTGGTATAGCAATCAGCCCCAGCATTTT.

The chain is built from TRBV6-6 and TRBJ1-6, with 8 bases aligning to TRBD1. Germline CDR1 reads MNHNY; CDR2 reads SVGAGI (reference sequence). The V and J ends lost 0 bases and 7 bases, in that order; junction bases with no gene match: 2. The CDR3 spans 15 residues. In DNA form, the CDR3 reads TGTGCCAGCAGTTACTCGACAGGGGAGAATTCACCCCTCCACTTT. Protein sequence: CASSYSTGENSPLHF.

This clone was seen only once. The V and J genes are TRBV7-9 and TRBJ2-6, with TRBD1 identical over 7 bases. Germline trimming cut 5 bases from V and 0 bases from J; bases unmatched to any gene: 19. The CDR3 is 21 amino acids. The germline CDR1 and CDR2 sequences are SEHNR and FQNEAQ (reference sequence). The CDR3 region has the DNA TGTGCCAGCAGCAGAGACAGGGACGCTTGGGACCTTGACTCTGGGGCCAACGTCCTGACTTTC. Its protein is CASSRDRDAWDLDSGANVLTF.

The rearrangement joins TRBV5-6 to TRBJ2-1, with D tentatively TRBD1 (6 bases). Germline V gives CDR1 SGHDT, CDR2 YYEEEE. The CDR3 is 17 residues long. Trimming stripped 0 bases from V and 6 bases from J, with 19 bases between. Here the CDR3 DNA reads TGTGCCAGCAGCTTGGAGGTCTCACAGGGCGTTTTCAATGAGCAGTTCTTC. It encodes CASSLEVSQGVFNEQFF.

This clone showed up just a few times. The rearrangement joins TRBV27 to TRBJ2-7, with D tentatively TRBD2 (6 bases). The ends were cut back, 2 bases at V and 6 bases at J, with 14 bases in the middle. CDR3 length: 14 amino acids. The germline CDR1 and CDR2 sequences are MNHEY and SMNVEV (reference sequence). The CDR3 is CASSLGGGLGEQYF. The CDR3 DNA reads TGTGCCAGCAGTTTAGGCGGAGGGCTCGGCGAGCAGTACTTC.

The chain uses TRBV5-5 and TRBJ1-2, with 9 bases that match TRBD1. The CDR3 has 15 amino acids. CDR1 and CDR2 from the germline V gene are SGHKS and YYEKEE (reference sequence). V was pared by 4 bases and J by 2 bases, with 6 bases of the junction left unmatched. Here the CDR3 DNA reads TGTGCCAGCAGCCTACGGGACAGGGACAACTATGGCTACACCTTC. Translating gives CASSLRDRDNYGYTF. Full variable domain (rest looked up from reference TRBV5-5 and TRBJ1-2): DAGVTQSPTHLIKTRGQQVTLRCSPISGHKSVSWYQQVLGQGPQFIFQYYEKEERGRGNFPDRFSARQFPNYSSELNVNALLLGDSALYLCASSLRDRDNYGYTFGSGTRLTVV.

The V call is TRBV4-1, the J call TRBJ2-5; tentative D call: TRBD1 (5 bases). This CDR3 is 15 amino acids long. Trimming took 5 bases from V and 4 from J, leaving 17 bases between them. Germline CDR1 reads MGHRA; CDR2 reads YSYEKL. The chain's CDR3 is CASSYSREFGETQYF. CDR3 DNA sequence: TGCGCCAGCAGCTACTCCAGGGAATTTGGAGAGACCCAGTACTTC.

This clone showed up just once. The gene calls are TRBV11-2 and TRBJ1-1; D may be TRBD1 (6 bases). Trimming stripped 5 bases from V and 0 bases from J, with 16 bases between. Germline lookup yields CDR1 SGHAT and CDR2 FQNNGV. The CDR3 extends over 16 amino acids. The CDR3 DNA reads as TGTGCCAGCAGCCTCAGGACAGCCGGGATGAACACTGAAGCTTTCTTT. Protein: CASSLRTAGMNTEAFF.

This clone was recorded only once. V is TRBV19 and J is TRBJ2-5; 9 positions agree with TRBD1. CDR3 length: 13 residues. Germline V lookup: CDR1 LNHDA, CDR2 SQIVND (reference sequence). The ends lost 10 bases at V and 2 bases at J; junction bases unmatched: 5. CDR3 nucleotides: TGTGCCACCCGACAGGGGGTACAAGAGACCCAGTACTTC. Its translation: CATRQGVQETQYF.

The chain's CDR3 is CASRGVTSGTDTQYF. For the CDR3, the DNA is TGTGCCAGCAGGGGCGTGACTAGCGGCACAGATACGCAGTATTTT. The chain carries TRBV2 and TRBJ2-3; 8 positions match TRBD2. Per the germline V gene, CDR1 is SNHLY and CDR2 is FYNNEI. CDR3 length: 15 amino acids. Trimming at V came to 6 bases and at J to 1 base, leaving 6 bases not matched to a gene.